A single sample gave rise to the 27 T cell receptor beta chains below, sequenced in a study of blood T cell repertoires in COVID-19. The data were produced by immunoSEQ multiplex PCR, yet TCRdb's version contains in-frame clones alone and is incomplete. Of approximately 130,000 clones in the sample, 83% are singletons; the top ten hold 18%. What was sequenced was PBMCs or T cells enriched from blood (not recorded which). All receptors come from a man aged 25 to 40 who had recovered from COVID-19.

The chain couples TRBV29-1 to TRBJ1-2, with 11 bases identical to TRBD1. This CDR3 comprises 13 residues. V gave up 4 bases and J gave up 4 bases; unmatched junction bases: 2. Germline CDR1 SQVTM, CDR2 ANQGSEA. The chain's CDR3 is CSVVGTGGYGYTF. In DNA form, the CDR3 reads TGCAGCGTTGTCGGGACAGGGGGCTATGGCTACACCTTC.

This chain connects TRBV7-9 to TRBJ1-2, with D possibly TRBD1 on 6 matching bases. Between the trimmed V and J ends, which lost 5 bases and 5 bases, there was a span of 12 bases. Per germline, CDR1 SEHNR and CDR2 FQNEAQ (reference sequence). CDR3 length: 13 residues. CDR3 DNA sequence: TGTGCCAGCAGCCTAACAGGGCTATATGGCTACACCTTC. Protein: CASSLTGLYGYTF.

This chain connects TRBV29-1 to TRBJ2-1; 7 positions match TRBD1. After removal of 8 bases from V and 2 bases from J, the junction contained 3 bases not matched to a gene. CDR1 and CDR2 (germline): SQVTM, ANQGSEA. This CDR3 contains 12 residues. The DNA for the CDR3 is TGCAGCACTGGACAGGCCTACAATGAGCAGTTCTTC. This encodes CSTGQAYNEQFF.

This clone was seen only a few times. This rearrangement joins TRBV29-1 to TRBJ2-7; D call uncertain. V gave up 3 bases and J gave up 1 base, with 10 bases separating them. The CDR3 has 13 residues. Germline CDR1 is SQVTM and CDR2 is ANQGSEA. CDR3 residues: CSVESSQSYEQYF. The CDR3 DNA sequence: TGCAGCGTTGAGTCATCGCAGTCCTACGAGCAGTACTTC.

This chain joins TRBV7-9 and TRBJ2-1; D call uncertain. V lost 2 bases and J 6 bases, leaving 8 bases between the germline ends. The CDR3 is 13 residues long. The germline V gene has CDR1 SEHNR and CDR2 FQNEAQ (reference sequence). The CDR3 DNA sequence: TGTGCCAGCAGCTTATCTGCGGTCAATGAGCAGTTCTTC. Translating gives CASSLSAVNEQFF. Together with reference TRBV7-9 and TRBJ2-1, the CDR3 gives the full variable domain: DTGVSQNPRHKITKRGQNVTFRCDPISEHNRLYWYRQTLGQGPEFLTYFQNEAQLEKSRLLSDRFSAERPKGSFSTLEIQRTEQGDSAMYLCASSLSAVNEQFFGPGTRLTVL.

This chain uses TRBV6-4 with TRBJ1-6; 8 bases align to TRBD1. The CDR3 contains 14 residues. Germline assignment: CDR1 MRHNA and CDR2 SNTAGT. The ends lost 0 bases at V and 10 bases at J; junction bases unmatched: 2. This CDR3 reads CASSDSDRGSPLHF. The DNA of the CDR3 is TGTGCCAGCAGTGACTCCGACAGGGGCTCACCCCTCCACTTT.

Only a few counts were recorded for this clone. V and J are TRBV7-9 and TRBJ2-2; 7 bases match TRBD2. V shed 5 bases, J shed 4 bases, and the junction held 4 bases outside the gene matches. The CDR3 contains 14 residues. CDR1 and CDR2 from the germline V gene are SEHNR and FQNEAQ (reference sequence). The CDR3 spells CASSPGTTTGELFF. CDR3 coding DNA: TGTGCCAGCAGCCCCGGGACTACCACCGGGGAGCTGTTTTTT.

The rearrangement uses TRBV6-5 and TRBJ1-4; TRBD1 matches 7 bases. The V segment lost 6 bases and the J segment 7 bases; nucleotides outside the gene matches: 8. The germline CDR1 and CDR2 sequences are MNHEY and SVGAGI. The CDR3 covers 14 residues. The CDR3 sequence is CASSRRGGSEKLFF. As DNA, the CDR3 is TGTGCCAGCAGCCGCCGAGGGGGCAGTGAAAAACTGTTTTTT.

This chain uses TRBV5-1 with TRBJ1-2; 8 nucleotides match TRBD1. Germline V gene data show CDR1 as SGHRS and CDR2 as YFSETQ. The CDR3 is 15 amino acids. Unmatched junction bases numbered 11, after V lost 2 bases and J lost 8 bases. The CDR3, as DNA: TGCGCCAGCAGCTTAGGACAGGGAATAATGCGGGGCTACACCTTC. Amino acid sequence: CASSLGQGIMRGYTF.

This rearrangement joins TRBV5-4 to TRBJ2-5; TRBD1 matches at 8 bases. After removal of 4 bases from V and 5 bases from J, the junction contained 4 bases not matched to a gene. The CDR3 sequence is 13 residues long. Germline CDR1 SGHNT, CDR2 YYREEE (reference sequence). CDR3 sequence reads: CASSQDREETQYF. The CDR3 region has the DNA TGTGCCAGCAGCCAGGACAGGGAGGAGACCCAGTACTTC.

In its sample, this clone was seen a few times. This chain uses TRBV10-3 with TRBJ2-2, with TRBD2 matching 10 bases. Germline CDR1 ENHRY, CDR2 SYGVKD. CDR3 length: 15 amino acids. After removal of 6 bases from V and 4 bases from J, the junction contained 5 bases not matched to a gene. This CDR3 is CAIRASGGVTGELFF. CDR3 DNA: TGTGCCATCAGGGCTAGCGGGGGAGTCACCGGGGAGCTGTTTTTT.

The J gene is TRBJ1-1, the V gene TRBV11-2; a weak D match, TRBD1 (5 bases). V was pared by 3 bases and J by 4 bases, with 6 bases between. Looked up from germline, CDR1 is SGHAT and CDR2 is FQNNGV. The CDR3 is 12 amino acids. Here the CDR3 reads CASSFQGTEAFF. The CDR3, as DNA: TGTGCCAGCAGCTTTCAGGGCACTGAAGCTTTCTTT. The full variable domain, completed using reference TRBV11-2 and TRBJ1-1, is EAGVAQSPRYKIIEKRQSVAFWCNPISGHATLYWYQQILGQGPKLLIQFQNNGVVDDSQLPKDRFSAERLKGVDSTLKIQPAKLEDSAVYLCASSFQGTEAFFGQGTRLTVV.

CDR3 sequence: CASSVAGSIGNTEAFF. CDR3 bases: TGTGCCAGCAGCGTAGCAGGGTCAATTGGGAACACTGAAGCTTTCTTT. The chain recombines TRBV9 with TRBJ1-1, with TRBD1 as a possible D gene (5 bases). Trimming pared 0 bases from V and 1 base from J, leaving 13 bases between. Germline values: CDR1 SGDLS, CDR2 YYNGEE. CDR3 length: 16 residues.

The chain employs TRBV10-3 and TRBJ2-5; 7 nucleotides line up with TRBD2. The CDR3 loop spans 12 amino acids. V lost 10 bases to trimming and J lost 9 bases; unmatched junction nucleotides: 11. Germline CDR1 and CDR2: ENHRY and SYGVKD. In nucleotides, the CDR3 is TGTGCCACCTGGGGGGGGAGTGGGGCCCAGTACTTC. This sequence encodes CATWGGSGAQYF.

V usage is TRBV11-3 and J usage is TRBJ2-7, with D possibly TRBD1 on 6 matching bases. From germline, CDR1 is SGHNT and CDR2 YENEEA. This CDR3 spans 15 amino acids. The V gene lost 1 base and the J gene lost 7 bases, with 17 bases spanning the gap. CDR3 DNA: TGTGCCAGCAGCTTAGGAGGGACAAATTCGGGGGAGCAGTACTTC. Translated, it gives CASSLGGTNSGEQYF.

This chain joins TRBV3-1 (or the pseudogene TRBV3-2) and TRBJ2-1; no clear D gene. Trimming took 1 base from V and 8 from J, leaving 12 bases between them. The CDR3 runs to 14 residues. CDR1 is LGHDT and CDR2 is YNNKEL in the germline V gene (reference sequence). The DNA for the CDR3 is TGTGCCAGCAGCCAAGGCAGGAACTCCTATGAGCAGTTCTTC. Residues: CASSQGRNSYEQFF.

V gene TRBV5-4 combines with J gene TRBJ2-1, with 9 nucleotides matching TRBD1. With V trimmed by 1 base and J by 10 bases, 3 bases remained unmatched. Germline assignment: CDR1 SGHNT and CDR2 YYREEE (reference sequence). The CDR3 is made up of 13 amino acids. In nucleotides, the CDR3 is TGTGCCAGCAGCTTGACAGGGGGCATAGAGCAGTTCTTC. Amino acid sequence: CASSLTGGIEQFF.

The DNA of the CDR3 is TGCGCCAGCAGTGACGGGACTAGCGGGGGGGCTATCGCCTACAATGAGCAGTTCTTC. It is translated as CASSDGTSGGAIAYNEQFF. The J gene is TRBJ2-1, the V gene TRBV10-2; 16 bases align to TRBD2. The CDR3 sequence is 19 residues long. The junction had 7 bases not matched to a gene; V was cut back by 3 bases and J by 2 bases. Looked up from germline, CDR1 is WSHSY and CDR2 is SAAADI.

The chain combines TRBV7-9 with TRBJ1-3, with TRBD1 matching 8 bases. Germline CDR1 and CDR2: SEHNR and FQNEAQ (reference sequence). This CDR3 spans 17 amino acids. V was clipped by 5 bases and J by 0 bases; unmatched bases: 9. The CDR3 spells CASSEQGVLISGNTIYF. CDR3 nucleotides: TGTGCCAGCAGCGAACAGGGGGTCCTTATCTCTGGAAACACCATATATTTT. Full variable domain (missing parts from reference TRBV7-9 and TRBJ1-3): DTGVSQNPRHKITKRGQNVTFRCDPISEHNRLYWYRQTLGQGPEFLTYFQNEAQLEKSRLLSDRFSAERPKGSFSTLEIQRTEQGDSAMYLCASSEQGVLISGNTIYFGEGSWLTVV.

V is TRBV6-6 and J is TRBJ1-4, with 7 bases identical to TRBD1. The CDR3 is made up of 17 amino acids. CDR1 is MNHNY and CDR2 is SVGAGI in the germline V gene (reference sequence). Unmatched junction bases numbered 17, after V lost 5 bases and J lost 8 bases. The CDR3 DNA reads TGTGCCAGCAGTCACCTTTTTTCCGGGACAGTAGGAGAAAAACTGTTTTTT. It yields the protein CASSHLFSGTVGEKLFF.

The chain combines TRBV5-8 with TRBJ1-1; 7 bases match TRBD1. V shed 10 bases, J shed 1 base, and the junction held 19 bases outside the gene matches. The CDR3 sequence is 17 residues long. The germline V gene encodes CDR1 SGHTS and CDR2 YDEGEE. The CDR3: CACTGRQGGRRNTEAFF. In DNA form, the CDR3 reads TGTGCCTGTACCGGAAGACAGGGTGGTCGGCGGAACACTGAAGCTTTCTTT.

J is TRBJ2-5 and V is TRBV12-3 or TRBV12-4; D is unclear. Trimming removed 6 bases at V and 4 bases at J, with 12 bases between. The length of the CDR3 is 13 residues. The CDR3 DNA sequence: TGTGCCAGCAGCTATTCCCCCCCAGAGACCCAGTACTTC. Amino acids: CASSYSPPETQYF.

The chain uses TRBV9 and TRBJ1-3; 10 bases agree with TRBD1. This CDR3 region has 16 residues. Losses at the gene ends were 2 bases for V and 3 bases for J; bases not matched to a gene: 5. Germline V gives CDR1 SGDLS, CDR2 YYNGEE. The CDR3 DNA reads as TGTGCCAGCAGCGTCTTGGGGACAGGGGTTGGAAACACCATATATTTT. It is translated as CASSVLGTGVGNTIYF.

The gene calls are TRBV7-2 and TRBJ2-7, with D unclear. Germline V gene data show CDR1 as SGHTA and CDR2 as FQGNSA. The length of the CDR3 is 13 residues. V lost 2 bases, J lost 4 bases, and 9 bases lay in between. CDR3 amino acids: CASSLSTEYEQYV. The CDR3 bases are TGTGCCAGCAGCTTAAGCACTGAATACGAGCAGTACGTC.

The rearrangement links TRBV10-3 to TRBJ2-2; possibly TRBD1 for D (6 bases). Trimming stripped 6 bases from V and 3 bases from J, with 11 bases between. CDR1 and CDR2 from the germline V gene are ENHRY and SYGVKD. The CDR3 is made up of 14 amino acids. CDR3 nucleotides: TGTGCCATCAGGCGGGCAGGGGACACCGGGGAGCTGTTTTTT. This codes for CAIRRAGDTGELFF.

This CDR3 reads CASSYTGNGGYTF. Written as DNA, the CDR3 is TGTGCCAGCAGCTACACAGGGAACGGTGGCTACACCTTC. The chain is built from TRBV11-2 and TRBJ1-2, with a possible D match to TRBD1 (6 bases). The V end lost 4 bases, the J end lost 7 bases, and 13 bases lay between the germline ends. The CDR3 spans 13 residues. The germline CDR1 and CDR2 sequences are SGHAT and FQNNGV.

The CDR3 loop reads CASSRTSGYTDTQYF. The CDR3 nucleotides read TGTGCCAGCAGCCGGACTAGCGGGTACACAGATACGCAGTATTTT. The V gene is TRBV6-5, the J gene TRBJ2-3, with 11 positions matching TRBD2. This CDR3 region has 15 residues. V lost 6 bases and J lost 2; bases outside the gene matches: 4. Germline V gene data show CDR1 as MNHEY and CDR2 as SVGAGI.